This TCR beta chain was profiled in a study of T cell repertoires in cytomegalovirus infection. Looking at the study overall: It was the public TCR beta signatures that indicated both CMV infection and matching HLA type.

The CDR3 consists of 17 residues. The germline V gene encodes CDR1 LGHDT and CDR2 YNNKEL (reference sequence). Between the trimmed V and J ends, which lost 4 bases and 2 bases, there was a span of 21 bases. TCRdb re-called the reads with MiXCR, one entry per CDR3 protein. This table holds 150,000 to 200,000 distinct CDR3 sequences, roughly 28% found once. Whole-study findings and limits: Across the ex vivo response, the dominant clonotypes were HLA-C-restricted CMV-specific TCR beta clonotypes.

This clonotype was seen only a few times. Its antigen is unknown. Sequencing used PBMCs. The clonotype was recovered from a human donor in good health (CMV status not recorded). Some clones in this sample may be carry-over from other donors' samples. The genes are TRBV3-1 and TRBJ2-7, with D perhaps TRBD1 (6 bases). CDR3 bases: TGTGCCAGCAGCCGCCCATGGACAGCGCCTTATCCCTACGAGCAGTACTTC. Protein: CASSRPWTAPYPYEQYF.